Shown below are 19 T cell receptor beta chains from a single sample sequenced in a study of shared clonotypes between healthy human individuals. Libraries were prepared by immunoSEQ multiplex PCR; TCRdb keeps only in-frame clonotypes and omits some of them. The sample holds a few hundred thousand clones, just over 65% seen once. Sequences were obtained from memory CD4+ T cells sorted from blood. Documented subset: CD45RA-negative fraction. The receptors come from a man aged 30 to 39 in good health.

The chain has TRBV10-3 and TRBJ2-7; the D gene is possibly TRBD2 (6 bases). The germline V gene encodes CDR1 ENHRY and CDR2 SYGVKD. The ends were cut back, 6 bases at V and 3 bases at J, with 12 bases in the middle. CDR3 length: 13 residues. CDR3 sequence (DNA): TGTGCCATCAGGGAGGGAGACCGCTACGAGCAGTACTTC. Translating it yields CAIREGDRYEQYF.

V and J are TRBV11-2 and TRBJ1-2; 9 bases align to TRBD1. The CDR3 contains 17 residues. The germline V gene has CDR1 SGHAT and CDR2 FQNNGV. V shed 1 base, J shed 7 bases, and the junction held 13 bases outside the gene matches. The CDR3 here is CASSLVRRTGAGVGYTF. CDR3 coding DNA: TGTGCCAGCAGCTTAGTTAGGCGGACAGGGGCAGGCGTTGGCTACACCTTC.

The J gene is TRBJ2-3, the V gene TRBV10-3; D possibly uses TRBD1 or TRBD2 (6 bases each). Trimming took off 3 bases at V and 6 bases at J, with 10 bases between the two ends. Germline V gives CDR1 ENHRY, CDR2 SYGVKD. The CDR3 spans 13 residues. CDR3 sequence reads: CAISDGGLDTQYF. The CDR3 bases are TGTGCCATCAGTGATGGGGGGCTGGATACGCAGTATTTT.

The rearrangement joins TRBV5-1 to TRBJ2-3; maybe TRBD1 (6 bases). CDR3 length equals 14 residues. The germline V gene has CDR1 SGHRS and CDR2 YFSETQ. Deletions cut 5 bases from V and 6 bases from J, with 16 bases between. The CDR3 nucleotides read TGCGCCAGCAGAAGACAAAACAGGGATGATACGCAGTATTTT. Translating gives CASRRQNRDDTQYF.

The chain joins TRBV28 to TRBJ2-3, with D possibly matching TRBD2 (7 bases). From germline, CDR1 is MDHEN and CDR2 SYDVKM. This CDR3 region has 16 residues. Deletions cut 3 bases from V and 1 base from J, with 14 bases between. For the CDR3, the DNA is TGTGCCAGCAGTTTGGTAGGGGGGAGGGGCACAGATACGCAGTATTTT. Protein sequence: CASSLVGGRGTDTQYF.

In its sample, this clone was seen a few times. The chain combines TRBV2 with TRBJ2-3; 7 nucleotides agree with TRBD1. Germline V gene lookup returns CDR1 SNHLY and CDR2 FYNNEI. V dropped 1 base and J dropped 5; count of bases not matched to a gene: 3. This CDR3 is built from 14 residues. The CDR3 DNA reads TGTGCCAGCAGTGAAGACAGGGGTGGAGATACGCAGTATTTT. It codes for CASSEDRGGDTQYF.

The chain carries TRBV9 and TRBJ2-1; D gene uncertain. Germline V lookup: CDR1 SGDLS, CDR2 YYNGEE. V lost 4 bases, J lost 8 bases, and 13 bases lay in between. The CDR3 runs to 13 residues. CDR3 amino acids: CASSPTVEDEQFF. The CDR3 DNA reads as TGTGCCAGCAGCCCCACGGTAGAGGATGAGCAGTTCTTC. The entire variable domain, with the rest obtained from reference TRBV9 and TRBJ2-1, is as follows: DSGVTQTPKHLITATGQRVTLRCSPRSGDLSVYWYQQSLDQGLQFLIQYYNGEERAKGNILERFSAQQFPDLHSELNLSSLELGDSALYFCASSPTVEDEQFFGPGTRLTVL.

In DNA form, the CDR3 reads TGTGCCAGCAGTGCCGGACAGGGGGAAAAACTGTTTTTT. It codes for CASSAGQGEKLFF. The chain has TRBV2 and TRBJ1-4, with 9 bases lining up with TRBD1. CDR1 is SNHLY and CDR2 is FYNNEI in the germline V gene. The CDR3 covers 13 residues. V gave up 4 bases and J gave up 8 bases; unmatched junction bases: 2.

This chain joins TRBV9 and TRBJ1-2; TRBD1 agrees at 10 bases. This CDR3 region has 13 residues. The ends lost 3 bases at V and 7 bases at J; junction bases unmatched: 3. The germline gives CDR1 SGDLS, CDR2 YYNGEE. CDR3 amino acids: CASSATGGAGYTF. CDR3 coding DNA: TGTGCCAGCAGCGCGACAGGGGGCGCTGGCTACACCTTC.

The chain carries TRBV5-3 and TRBJ1-2; 7 positions agree with TRBD1. TRBV5-3 is an open reading frame, and its role is uncertain. The CDR3 runs 15 residues. Trimming removed 4 bases from V and 0 bases from J; junction bases left unmatched: 6. The CDR3 loop reads CARSDPGQSNYGYTF. The DNA for the CDR3 is TGTGCCAGAAGCGATCCGGGACAGTCTAACTATGGCTACACCTTC.

This rearrangement joins TRBV5-4 to TRBJ2-7; 8 bases are shared with TRBD2. Trimming took 0 bases from V and 3 from J; bases not matched to a gene: 8. CDR1 is SGHNT and CDR2 is YYREEE in the germline V gene (reference sequence). The CDR3 has 16 residues. This CDR3 reads CASSLGLRGGNYEQYF. DNA of the CDR3: TGTGCCAGCAGCTTGGGGCTACGGGGGGGAAACTACGAGCAGTACTTC.

This chain links TRBV18 with TRBJ2-2; D gene uncertain. The CDR3 loop spans 17 amino acids. Germline V CDR1 and CDR2: KGHSH, LQKENI. Trimming took 2 bases from V and 1 from J, leaving 14 bases between them. Here the CDR3 DNA reads TGTGCCAGCTCACCAAATAGGGCGGCTTTGAACACCGGGGAGCTGTTTTTT. This encodes CASSPNRAALNTGELFF.

The V gene is TRBV10-2, the J gene TRBJ1-3, with 7 bases lining up with TRBD1. The CDR3 is made up of 15 amino acids. Germline lookup yields CDR1 WSHSY and CDR2 SAAADI. V gave up 7 bases and J gave up 2 bases; unmatched junction bases: 8. CDR3 amino acids: CASNNQGDPGNTIYF. DNA of the CDR3: TGCGCCAGCAATAACCAGGGGGATCCTGGAAACACCATATATTTT.

About this clone itself: A read error may explain this, as a much larger clone is one base away. The gene calls are TRBV7-8 and TRBJ1-1, with D maybe TRBD1 (5 bases). Trimming pared 3 bases from V and 4 bases from J, leaving 9 bases between. Germline V gene lookup returns CDR1 SGHVS and CDR2 FQNEAQ. The CDR3 sequence is 13 residues long. This CDR3 is CASSLGTGTEAFF. DNA for the CDR3: TGTGCCAGCAGCTTGGGGACGGGCACTGAAGCTTTCTTT.

The chain employs TRBV5-8 and TRBJ2-3; no reliable D call. V was trimmed by 5 bases and J by 1 base, leaving 14 bases between them. Germline lookup yields CDR1 SGHTS and CDR2 YDEGEE. There are 15 residues in the CDR3. The CDR3 nucleotides are TGTGCCAGCAGTGAAAGGCAGGCGGGCACAGATACGCAGTATTTT. The encoded protein is CASSERQAGTDTQYF.

This clone was recorded a few times. The gene calls are TRBV4-2 and TRBJ2-1; D perhaps matches TRBD2 (6 bases). This CDR3 region has 15 residues. The ends were cut back, 4 bases at V and 5 bases at J, with 15 bases in the middle. Germline lookup yields CDR1 LGHNA and CDR2 YNFKEQ. CDR3 coding DNA: TGTGCCAGCAGCCCTACAGCGGGTTCTGACAATGAGCAGTTCTTC. It specifies CASSPTAGSDNEQFF.

This clone has only a few counts. The gene calls are TRBV6-5 and TRBJ2-1; 11 positions agree with TRBD1. This CDR3 contains 15 residues. Germline CDR1 is MNHEY and CDR2 is SVGAGI. With 2 bases clipped from V and 6 bases from J, the junction kept 3 bases outside the gene matches. The CDR3 protein is CASSYGTGGINEQFF. CDR3 in DNA: TGTGCCAGCAGTTACGGGACAGGGGGTATCAATGAGCAGTTCTTC.

The chain combines TRBV14 with TRBJ2-5; D possibly corresponds to TRBD2 (6 bases). Germline CDR1 SGHDN, CDR2 FVKESK. CDR3 length equals 13 residues. V dropped 3 bases and J dropped 7 bases, with 12 bases sitting between them. In DNA, the CDR3 is TGTGCCAGCAGCCAGGACTGGGGAGGGACCCAGTACTTC. Its protein product is CASSQDWGGTQYF.

The CDR3 bases are TGTGCCAGCAGTAGGTTAGAGGGCGCTGAAGCTTTCTTT. Its translation: CASSRLEGAEAFF. This chain links TRBV11-1 with TRBJ1-1; D uncertain. This CDR3 is built from 13 residues. Trimming removed 6 bases from V and 6 bases from J, with 14 bases in between. Germline CDR1 and CDR2: SGHAT and FQDESV (reference sequence).